The T cell receptor (beta chain) described here comes from a study of blood T cells in healthy people across ages. This CDR3 has 18 residues. Germline V gene data show CDR1 as SGHTA and CDR2 as FQGNSA. Trimming removed 0 bases at V and 0 bases at J, with 12 bases between. There are a few counts of this clonotype. Healthy Caucasian individuals from Russia aged about 6 to 100 served as donors. Then a second PCR, running roughly 7 to 11 cycles, was carried out with a sample-barcoded 5' primer and a J-beta primer mix. A template-switch adaptor that had 12 random nucleotides put a tag on each cDNA molecule. TCRdb passed the 5' RACE reads through MiXCR, listing each CDR3 protein once. The table has roughly 1 million distinct CDR3 sequences, less than 25% seen once. These data also formed part of another study, on T cells of mothers and their children. That study adds: Related and unrelated pairs show TCR recombination output that thymic selection shapes similarly. It was observed that no persistent microchimeric T cell clones could be detected.

This rearrangement joins TRBV7-2 to TRBJ1-6; D remains unclear. Sequences were obtained from blood. This clonotype originated in a girl aged 2 to 9 in good health. CDR3 sequence: CASSLASLPSSYNSPLHF. CDR3 DNA: TGTGCCAGCAGCTTAGCGTCGCTACCGAGCTCCTATAATTCACCCCTCCACTTT.